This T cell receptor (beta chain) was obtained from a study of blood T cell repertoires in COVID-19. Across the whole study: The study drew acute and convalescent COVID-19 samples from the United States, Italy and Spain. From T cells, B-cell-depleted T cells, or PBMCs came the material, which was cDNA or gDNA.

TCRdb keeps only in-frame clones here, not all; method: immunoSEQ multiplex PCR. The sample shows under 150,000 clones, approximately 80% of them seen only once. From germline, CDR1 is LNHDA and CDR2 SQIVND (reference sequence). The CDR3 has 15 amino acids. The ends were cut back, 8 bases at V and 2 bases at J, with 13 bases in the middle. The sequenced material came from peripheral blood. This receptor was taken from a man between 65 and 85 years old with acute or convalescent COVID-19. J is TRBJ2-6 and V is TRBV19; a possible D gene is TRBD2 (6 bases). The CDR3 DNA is TGTGCCAGTGGAGGGTCGAGCGCTGGGGCCAACGTCCTGACTTTC. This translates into CASGGSSAGANVLTF.